The T cell receptor beta chain described here comes from a study of molecular identifiers for immune sequencing clone quantification. One entry per CDR3 protein, called by TCRdb with MiXCR from the PCR reads. Of 88,000 or so distinct CDR3 sequences detected, roughly a fifth appear once; the ten largest clones hold 1% to 1.2%. CDR3 length: 11 residues. Sorting selected naive CD8 T cells with a CD8+CD4-CCR7+CD45RA+ phenotype. Of note for this clonotype: A junction boundary mismatches the germline segment, possibly from a read error.

Sample: naive CD8+ T cells from blood, with Jurkat cell RNA spiked in. Stated subset: FACS-sorted CD8+CD4-CCR7+CD45RA+ naive T cells. J is TRBJ2-7 and V is TRBV12-3 or TRBV12-4; D is uncertain. The TCR was taken from a human donor in good health. Some libraries in this study had Jurkat cell RNA spiked in. CDR3 sequence reads: CACSKAGEQYF. The CDR3 DNA follows: TGTGCCTGCAGTAAGGCTGGGGAGCAGTACTTC.